The 15 T cell receptor beta chains presented below share a single source sample, sequenced in a study of shared clonotypes between healthy human individuals. Assay: immunoSEQ multiplex PCR; the TCRdb copy retains only in-frame clones and omits some. The sample yields millions of clones, 90% to 95% seen once. The sample consisted of naive CD4+ T cells sorted from blood. Subset reported: CD45RA+ positively selected. The receptors derive from a man aged 18-30 years in good health.

The chain carries TRBV7-2 and TRBJ2-7, with D unresolved. V was shortened by 6 bases and J by 0 bases, with 6 bases between the two germline ends. The CDR3 is 12 residues long. Germline CDR1 SGHTA, CDR2 FQGNSA. CDR3 amino acids: CASSWISYEQYF. The CDR3 DNA follows: TGTGCCAGCAGTTGGATCTCCTACGAGCAGTACTTC.

The chain couples TRBV11-2 to TRBJ2-2; D remains unclear. V lost 5 bases, J lost 6 bases, and 16 bases lay in between. The CDR3 loop spans 15 amino acids. Germline V gene lookup returns CDR1 SGHAT and CDR2 FQNNGV. The CDR3 region is CASSPGPQRAGELFF. CDR3 bases: TGTGCCAGCAGCCCAGGCCCACAACGGGCCGGGGAGCTGTTTTTT. Drawing the rest from reference TRBV11-2 and TRBJ2-2, the complete variable domain is EAGVAQSPRYKIIEKRQSVAFWCNPISGHATLYWYQQILGQGPKLLIQFQNNGVVDDSQLPKDRFSAERLKGVDSTLKIQPAKLEDSAVYLCASSPGPQRAGELFFGEGSRLTVL.

As for this clone: The same CDR3 can be traced to other DNA sequences in this sample. The chain combines TRBV30 with TRBJ2-7; no reliable D call. The CDR3 has 12 amino acids. Trimming stripped 2 bases from V and 2 bases from J, with 7 bases between. Germline V lookup: CDR1 GTSNPN, CDR2 SVGIG (reference sequence). The CDR3 DNA reads TGTGCCTGGAGTCCGTCCCCCTACGAGCAGTACTTC. Amino acids: CAWSPSPYEQYF. Combining the CDR3 with reference TRBV30 and TRBJ2-7 gives the whole variable domain SQTIHQWPATLVQPVGSPLSLECTVEGTSNPNLYWYRQAAGRGLQLLFYSVGIGQISSEVPQNLSASRPQDRQFILSSKKLLLSDSGFYLCAWSPSPYEQYFGPGTRLTVT.

This rearrangement joins TRBV9 to TRBJ2-7; TRBD1 matches at 11 bases. V trimming: 4 bases; J trimming: 1 base; junction bases outside the gene matches: 4. Germline-derived CDR1 and CDR2 are SGDLS and YYNGEE. There are 15 residues in the CDR3. CDR3 bases: TGTGCCAGCAGCCCGGGACAGGGGGTATCCTACGAGCAGTACTTC. It encodes CASSPGQGVSYEQYF.

This sequence joins TRBV9 and TRBJ2-3; D might be TRBD2 (5 bases). This CDR3 is built from 15 residues. V was clipped by 0 bases and J by 1 base, with 9 bases between them. Germline V CDR1 and CDR2: SGDLS, YYNGEE. The CDR3 coding sequence is TGTGCCAGCAGCGTAGCCAGCGGTGGCACAGATACGCAGTATTTT. Translating gives CASSVASGGTDTQYF. Filled out from reference TRBV9 and TRBJ2-3, the complete variable domain reads DSGVTQTPKHLITATGQRVTLRCSPRSGDLSVYWYQQSLDQGLQFLIQYYNGEERAKGNILERFSAQQFPDLHSELNLSSLELGDSALYFCASSVASGGTDTQYFGPGTRLTVL.

The chain combines TRBV10-3 with TRBJ1-3, with a weak D call TRBD1 (6 bases). V was shortened by 8 bases and J by 8 bases, with 19 bases between the two germline ends. This CDR3 contains 14 residues. Germline CDR1 and CDR2: ENHRY and SYGVKD. CDR3 residues: CAIGAGTKADTIYF. Written as DNA, the CDR3 is TGTGCCATCGGTGCCGGGACAAAAGCGGACACCATATATTTT.

The table lists this clone with a few counts. This chain links TRBV10-3 with TRBJ1-5, with D maybe TRBD1 (6 bases). Germline assignment: CDR1 ENHRY and CDR2 SYGVKD. Deletions cut 3 bases from V and 11 bases from J, with 11 bases between. The CDR3 is 12 residues long. The CDR3 region has the DNA TGTGCCATCAGTGAACAGGGAGGAGCCCAGCATTTT. Protein product: CAISEQGGAQHF.

The rearrangement joins TRBV28 to TRBJ2-7, with D hard to call. The V gene's germline CDR1 is MDHEN and CDR2 SYDVKM. V was shortened by 5 bases and J by 3 bases, with 14 bases between the two germline ends. This CDR3 has 14 residues. CDR3 in DNA: TGTGCCAGCAGTATGCGTTTGACCGTCTACGAGCAGTACTTC. Its protein product is CASSMRLTVYEQYF.

V and J are TRBV7-9 and TRBJ1-3; no clear D gene. V was pared by 5 bases and J by 2 bases, with 16 bases between. CDR3 length: 16 residues. Germline CDR1 is SEHNR and CDR2 is FQNEAQ (reference sequence). The CDR3 protein is CASSPRGGQAGNTIYF. CDR3 bases: TGTGCCAGCAGCCCCCGGGGAGGGCAGGCTGGAAACACCATATATTTT.

This clone was seen a single time. This chain connects TRBV7-9 to TRBJ2-6; tentative D call: TRBD1 (7 bases). Trimming shortened V by 2 bases and J by 8 bases, and 16 bases separated the two germline ends. The CDR3 length is 16 residues. Germline V gene data show CDR1 as SEHNR and CDR2 as FQNEAQ (reference sequence). The CDR3 DNA follows: TGTGCCAGCAGCTTAAACGGAGCAGGGGGGTCCAACGTCCTGACTTTC. Protein product: CASSLNGAGGSNVLTF.

To note about this clone: Other DNA sequences in the sample encode the same CDR3. This chain joins TRBV5-1 and TRBJ1-4; 7 bases fit TRBD1. Trimming at V came to 2 bases and at J to 8 bases, leaving 6 bases not matched to a gene. This CDR3 region has 14 residues. The germline V gene has CDR1 SGHRS and CDR2 YFSETQ. This CDR3 reads CASSLGGAGEKLFF. The CDR3 nucleotides read TGCGCCAGCAGCTTAGGGGGCGCCGGGGAAAAACTGTTTTTT.

Concerning this clone: This specimen includes other DNA sequences encoding the same CDR3. This sequence joins TRBV18 and TRBJ1-6; tentatively, D is TRBD1 (6 bases). V lost 2 bases and J lost 4, with 9 bases in between. The CDR3 has 15 amino acids. Germline CDR1 is KGHSH and CDR2 is LQKENI. CDR3 amino acids: CASSPGGAYNSPLHF. The DNA for the CDR3 is TGTGCCAGCTCACCAGGGGGGGCTTATAATTCACCCCTCCACTTT. The whole variable domain, remainder taken from reference TRBV18 and TRBJ1-6, is NAGVMQNPRHLVRRRGQEARLRCSPMKGHSHVYWYRQLPEEGLKFMVYLQKENIIDESGMPKERFSAEFPKEGPSILRIQQVVRGDSAAYFCASSPGGAYNSPLHFGNGTRLTVT.

The chain links TRBV2 to TRBJ2-2, with 9 positions matching TRBD1. CDR3 size: 15 residues. The junction had 4 bases not matched to a gene; V was cut back by 7 bases and J by 1 base. The germline gives CDR1 SNHLY, CDR2 FYNNEI. The CDR3 DNA is TGTGCCAGCACCCTGGACAGGGGGAACACCGGGGAGCTGTTTTTT. It translates to CASTLDRGNTGELFF.

V usage is TRBV27 and J usage is TRBJ2-7; D gene ambiguous. Germline V CDR1 and CDR2: MNHEY, SMNVEV (reference sequence). Trimming pared 5 bases from V and 3 bases from J, leaving 14 bases between. The CDR3 totals 14 residues. The CDR3: CASSPLGRRYEQYF. CDR3 coding DNA: TGTGCCAGCAGTCCTCTAGGAAGGCGCTACGAGCAGTACTTC.

J is TRBJ2-2 and V is TRBV6-1, with D possibly TRBD2 on 5 matching bases. Germline V gene data show CDR1 as MNHNS and CDR2 as SASEGT. This CDR3 region has 14 residues. Trimming removed 6 bases from V and 1 base from J, with 9 bases in between. CDR3 sequence reads: CASRRAKNTGELFF. In DNA, the CDR3 is TGTGCCAGCAGGAGGGCGAAGAACACCGGGGAGCTGTTTTTT.